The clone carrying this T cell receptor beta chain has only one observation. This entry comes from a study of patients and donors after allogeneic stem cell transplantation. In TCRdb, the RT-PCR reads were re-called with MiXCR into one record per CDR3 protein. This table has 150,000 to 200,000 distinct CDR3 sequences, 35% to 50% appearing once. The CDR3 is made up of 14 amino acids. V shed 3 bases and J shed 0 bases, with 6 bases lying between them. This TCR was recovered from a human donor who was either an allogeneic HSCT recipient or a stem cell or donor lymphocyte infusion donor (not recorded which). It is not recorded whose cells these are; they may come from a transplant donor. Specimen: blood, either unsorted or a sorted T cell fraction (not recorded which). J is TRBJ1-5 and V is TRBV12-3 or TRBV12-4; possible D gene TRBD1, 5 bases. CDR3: CASSLTVSNQPQHF. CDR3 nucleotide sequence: TGTGCCAGCAGTTTGACAGTTAGCAATCAGCCCCAGCATTTT.